The rows below give T cell receptor beta chains drawn from one sample of a study of OX40 agonist ivuxolimab in advanced cancers. Method: immunoSEQ multiplex PCR; TCRdb's copy keeps in-frame clones and lacks some. Seen here are some 86,000 clones, around 88% observed once, and the top ten hold approximately 1.5%. The sequencing used CD4+ or CD8+ T cells sorted from blood, collected in a trial of the OX40 agonist ivuxolimab. These receptors originate from an adult with an advanced solid tumor such as melanoma, head and neck, liver or kidney cancer. CDR3s include the opening cysteine and the closing phenylalanine or tryptophan. A D gene is named only where the DNA matches it firmly. Some rows mark clone size as missing; the rest say once, few, many or name a class of expanded clone.

j_call v_call clone_size d_call cdr3_aa cdr3_nt
TRBJ2-7 TRBV29-1 - TRBD2 CSARGGIVPPYEQYF TGCAGCGCACGGGGGGGGATAGTTCCACCCTACGAGCAGTACTTC
TRBJ1-2 TRBV7-2 - - CASSLNSGLGYGYTF TGTGCCAGCAGCTTAAACAGTGGGCTGGGCTATGGCTACACCTTC
TRBJ2-3 TRBV2 few TRBD2 CASKLAETDTQYF TGTGCCAGCAAACTAGCGGAAACAGATACGCAGTATTTT
TRBJ1-1 TRBV29-1 once - CSVPKAGVNTEAFF TGCAGCGTCCCGAAGGCAGGGGTGAACACTGAAGCTTTCTTT
TRBJ1-3 TRBV18 - - CASSLVGNTIYF TGTGCCAGCTCACTGGTGGGAAACACCATATATTTT
TRBJ2-1 TRBV27 - - CASSVTRSSYNEQFF TGTGCCAGCAGTGTAACTCGGAGCTCCTACAATGAGCAGTTCTTC
TRBJ1-4 TRBV5-1 - - CASRRAGLATNEKLFF TGCGCCAGCAGACGCGCAGGACTCGCAACTAATGAAAAACTGTTTTTT
TRBJ2-3 TRBV18 - - CASSPQSLVTDTQYF TGTGCCAGCTCACCACAGAGTTTGGTCACAGATACGCAGTATTTT
TRBJ1-4 TRBV7-9 - - CASSFVQGSEKLFF TGTGCCAGCAGCTTCGTTCAGGGCTCTGAAAAACTGTTTTTT
TRBJ2-7 TRBV7-6 - TRBD2 CASSSSAGGTYEQYF TGTGCCAGCAGCTCCTCAGCGGGAGGGACCTACGAGCAGTACTTC
TRBJ1-6 TRBV14 few - CASSPSVSNSPLHF TGTGCCAGCAGCCCCTCAGTGTCTAATTCACCCCTCCACTTT
TRBJ1-6 TRBV5-6 - - CASSRDISYNSPLHF TGTGCCAGCAGCAGGGATATCTCCTATAATTCACCCCTCCACTTT
TRBJ2-5 TRBV15 - TRBD1 CATSRAGTGQETQYF TGTGCCACCAGCAGAGCAGGGACAGGCCAAGAGACCCAGTACTTC
TRBJ1-2 TRBV7-9 - - CASSLGSITNYGYTF TGTGCCAGCAGCCTGGGGTCGATTACTAACTATGGCTACACCTTC
TRBJ2-5 TRBV9 - TRBD2 CASSVSGGAGETQYF TGTGCCAGCAGCGTTAGCGGGGGGGCCGGTGAGACCCAGTACTTC
TRBJ2-4 TRBV27 - - CASSLKPPGNIQYF TGTGCCAGCAGTTTAAAGCCCCCCGGGAACATTCAGTACTTC
TRBJ1-4 TRBV7-2 - - CASSLVSGISEKLFF TGTGCCAGCAGCTTAGTGTCAGGGATATCTGAAAAACTGTTTTTT
TRBJ2-1 TRBV9 - - CASSGKEELIRNEQFF TGTGCCAGCAGCGGGAAGGAGGAATTAATCCGCAATGAGCAGTTCTTC
TRBJ2-7 TRBV6-6 - - CASSYWGYEQYF TGTGCCAGCAGTTACTGGGGGTACGAGCAGTACTTC